These T cell receptor beta chains were read from a single sample in a study of T-cell memory formation after mild COVID-19. One entry per CDR3 protein results from TCRdb running MiXCR on the 5' RACE reads. The sample includes some 350,000 distinct CDR3 sequences, approximately 15% of them seen just once. Sequencing used PBMCs or a T cell subset sorted from them (not recorded which). Receptors were obtained from a man aged 18 to 35 who had mild COVID-19 (a few samples of this study predate the infection). Cell type and time point are not known. The CDR3 runs from the conserved cysteine through the conserved F or W. Each record gives: clone size, D gene, J gene, V gene, CDR3 protein, CDR3 DNA. D genes are given only for firm matches. Expanded clones are given a class, and other clones once, few, many or no size at all.

NA	NA	TRBJ2-1	TRBV12-3/TRBV12-4	CASSSQRVRDEQFF	TGTGCCAGCAGTTCCCAGCGGGTAAGAGATGAGCAGTTCTTC
many	TRBD1	TRBJ2-7	TRBV18	CASSGTAYEQYF	TGTGCCAGCTCAGGGACAGCGTACGAGCAGTACTTC
few	NA	TRBJ2-7	TRBV10-3	CAIRTDGTYEQYF	TGTGCCATCAGGACCGACGGGACCTACGAGCAGTACTTC
few	TRBD1	TRBJ2-2	TRBV5-4	CASSFWDRPGELFF	TGTGCCAGCAGTTTCTGGGACAGACCCGGGGAGCTGTTTTTT
NA	TRBD1	TRBJ1-1	TRBV5-1	CASSPGTGLATEAFF	TGCGCCAGCAGCCCGGGGACAGGACTCGCCACTGAAGCTTTCTTT
NA	TRBD1	TRBJ1-2	TRBV5-1	CASSLAWAPGQASYTF	TGCGCCAGCAGCTTGGCCTGGGCCCCCGGACAGGCGAGCTACACCTTC
few	NA	TRBJ2-1	TRBV5-5	CASSFGLYNEQFF	TGTGCCAGCAGCTTCGGACTATACAATGAGCAGTTCTTC
few	NA	TRBJ2-7	TRBV20-1	CSARFFSYEQYF	TGCAGTGCTAGGTTCTTCTCCTACGAGCAGTACTTC
few	NA	TRBJ2-3	TRBV9	CASSVAHEGTDTQYF	TGTGCCAGCAGCGTAGCGCACGAAGGCACAGATACGCAGTATTTT
NA	TRBD1	TRBJ1-1	TRBV27	CASSIGTGQNTEAFF	TGTGCCAGCAGTATCGGGACAGGGCAGAACACTGAAGCTTTCTTT
few	NA	TRBJ1-2	TRBV4-1	CASSQDPGVEGYTF	TGCGCCAGCAGCCAAGATCCAGGGGTGGAGGGCTACACCTTC
NA	NA	TRBJ2-1	TRBV2	CASSAAGWDSYNEQFF	TGTGCCAGCAGTGCCGCAGGGTGGGACTCCTACAATGAGCAGTTCTTC
NA	NA	TRBJ2-5	TRBV20-1	CSASSEGPETQYF	TGCAGTGCTAGTTCGGAGGGTCCGGAGACCCAGTACTTC
NA	TRBD2	TRBJ2-3	TRBV7-6	CASSLGSSGGYPDTQYF	TGTGCCAGCAGCTTAGGGTCTAGCGGGGGGTACCCAGATACGCAGTATTTT
NA	NA	TRBJ2-5	TRBV15	CATSRGQTLGGETQYF	TGTGCCACCAGCAGAGGACAGACCCTGGGAGGAGAGACCCAGTACTTC
NA	NA	TRBJ2-7	TRBV30	CAWSVGLATYEQYF	TGTGCCTGGAGTGTAGGGCTAGCAACCTACGAGCAGTACTTC
NA	NA	TRBJ1-1	TRBV7-7	CASSLGQGIGTEAFF	TGTGCTAGCAGCTTAGGGCAGGGTATAGGCACTGAAGCTTTCTTT
NA	NA	TRBJ2-2	TRBV28	CASSLDPLGTGELFF	TGTGCCAGCAGCCTCGACCCCTTGGGAACCGGGGAGCTGTTTTTT
many	TRBD1	TRBJ1-6	TRBV23-1	CASSQLRTGGSPLHF	TGCGCCAGCAGTCAACTACGGACAGGTGGCTCACCCCTCCACTTT